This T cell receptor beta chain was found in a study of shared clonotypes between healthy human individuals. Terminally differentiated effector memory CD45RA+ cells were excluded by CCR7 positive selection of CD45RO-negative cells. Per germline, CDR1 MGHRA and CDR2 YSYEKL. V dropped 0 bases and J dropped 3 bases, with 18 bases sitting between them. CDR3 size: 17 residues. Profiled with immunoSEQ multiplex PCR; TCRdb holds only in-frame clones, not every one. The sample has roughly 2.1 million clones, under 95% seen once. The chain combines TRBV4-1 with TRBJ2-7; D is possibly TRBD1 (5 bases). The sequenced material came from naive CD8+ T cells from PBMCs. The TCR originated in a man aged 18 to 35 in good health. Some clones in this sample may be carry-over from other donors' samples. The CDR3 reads CASSQDNHQGVYYEQYF. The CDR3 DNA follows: TGCGCCAGCAGCCAAGATAACCACCAAGGGGTTTACTACGAGCAGTACTTC.